The 10 T cell receptor beta chains in this list originate from one sample, sequenced in a study of blood T cell repertoires in COVID-19. Data came from immunoSEQ multiplex PCR; TCRdb stores just in-frame clones and leaves some out. Of about 92,000 clones in the sample, about 85% were seen once. The sequencing sample was made of peripheral blood. The origin of the receptors is a human donor in a cohort sampled during active COVID-19.

This chain links TRBV7-2 with TRBJ2-5; maybe TRBD2 (6 bases). The germline V gene encodes CDR1 SGHTA and CDR2 FQGNSA. V was cut by 4 bases and J by 0 bases, with 21 bases left in between. The CDR3 contains 18 residues. The CDR3 loop reads CASSWRRGTQLYQETQYF. CDR3 in DNA: TGTGCCAGCAGCTGGCGAAGAGGGACTCAGCTTTACCAAGAGACCCAGTACTTC.

The chain employs TRBV19 and TRBJ1-1; no reliable D call. The germline V gene encodes CDR1 LNHDA and CDR2 SQIVND (reference sequence). Trimming cost V 3 bases and J 1 base, with 3 bases left between them. The CDR3 has 12 residues. The CDR3 protein is CASSIGNTEAFF. CDR3 DNA: TGTGCCAGTAGTATCGGGAACACTGAAGCTTTCTTT.

Points on this clone: At one of its ends the junction is not consistent with the germline gene, which may arise from a read error. The chain recombines TRBV6-1 with TRBJ1-1, with D possibly matching TRBD1 (5 bases). CDR1 MNHNS and CDR2 SASEGT come from the germline V gene. The CDR3 consists of 14 residues. CDR3 sequence (DNA): TGTGCCAGCAGGGAAGGGCAGGGGAACACTGAAGCTTTCTTT. It is translated as CASREGQGNTEAFF.

This chain uses TRBV27 with TRBJ2-3; possible D gene TRBD1, 6 bases. The CDR3 consists of 16 residues. In germline, CDR1 is MNHEY, CDR2 SMNVEV (reference sequence). V was clipped by 7 bases and J by 5 bases, with 22 bases between them. CDR3 residues: CASTMQGRRKEDTQYF. The CDR3, as DNA: TGTGCCAGCACTATGCAGGGGAGAAGAAAAGAAGATACGCAGTATTTT.

This clone appeared a few times. The genes are TRBV7-2 and TRBJ2-3, with 9 bases fitting TRBD2. The length of the CDR3 is 18 residues. V was pared by 1 base and J by 3 bases, with 11 bases of the junction left unmatched. Germline assignment: CDR1 SGHTA and CDR2 FQGNSA. The DNA for the CDR3 is TGTGCCAGCAGCTTAGAGGCCCGGCGGGGGGGCTTTACAGATACGCAGTATTTT. Translating gives CASSLEARRGGFTDTQYF.

CDR3 bases: TGTGCCAGCAGTGGGAGTGGGGAGTGGTCGAACTATGGCTACACCTTC. Its protein product is CASSGSGEWSNYGYTF. The chain combines TRBV2 with TRBJ1-2; no clear D gene. The CDR3 sequence is 16 residues long. CDR1 and CDR2 (germline): SNHLY, FYNNEI. Trimming shortened V by 4 bases and J by 2 bases, and 17 bases separated the two germline ends. The full variable domain, rest sourced from reference TRBV2 and TRBJ1-2, is EPEVTQTPSHQVTQMGQEVILRCVPISNHLYFYWYRQILGQKVEFLVSFYNNEISEKSEIFDDQFSVERPDGSNFTLKIRSTKLEDSAMYFCASSGSGEWSNYGYTFGSGTRLTVV.

The rearrangement links TRBV10-1 to TRBJ2-1, with D possibly being TRBD1 (7 bases). The CDR3 contains 13 residues. CDR1 and CDR2 (germline): WNHNN, SYGVQD (reference sequence). V lost 7 bases and J 9 bases, leaving 16 bases between the germline ends. The CDR3 loop reads CASTRQGGAEQFF. CDR3 sequence (DNA): TGCGCCAGCACCCGGCAGGGGGGTGCTGAGCAGTTCTTC.

The V call is TRBV6-6, the J call TRBJ2-7; tentative D call: TRBD1 (6 bases). V was cut by 2 bases and J by 2 bases, with 10 bases left in between. Germline V CDR1 and CDR2: MNHNY, SVGAGI (reference sequence). The CDR3 spans 14 residues. In DNA, the CDR3 is TGTGCCAGCAGTTACAGACAGGCCACCTACGAGCAGTACTTC. Amino acid sequence: CASSYRQATYEQYF.

Only one count was recorded for this clone. The V and J genes are TRBV14 and TRBJ2-3, with 12 positions matching TRBD2. This CDR3 has 16 amino acids. Unmatched junction bases numbered 2, after V lost 4 bases and J lost 0 bases. The V gene's germline CDR1 is SGHDN and CDR2 FVKESK. CDR3 protein: CASSPSGGASTDTQYF. The CDR3 DNA reads TGTGCCAGCAGCCCTAGCGGGGGGGCTAGCACAGATACGCAGTATTTT.

The chain employs TRBV7-2 and TRBJ1-2; 7 nucleotides line up with TRBD1. Germline CDR1 and CDR2: SGHTA and FQGNSA. V trimming: 5 bases; J trimming: 6 bases; junction bases outside the gene matches: 9. The CDR3 has 14 amino acids. This chain's CDR3 is CASSLQTGFDGYTF. In nucleotides, the CDR3 is TGTGCCAGCAGCCTCCAGACAGGGTTCGATGGCTACACCTTC.